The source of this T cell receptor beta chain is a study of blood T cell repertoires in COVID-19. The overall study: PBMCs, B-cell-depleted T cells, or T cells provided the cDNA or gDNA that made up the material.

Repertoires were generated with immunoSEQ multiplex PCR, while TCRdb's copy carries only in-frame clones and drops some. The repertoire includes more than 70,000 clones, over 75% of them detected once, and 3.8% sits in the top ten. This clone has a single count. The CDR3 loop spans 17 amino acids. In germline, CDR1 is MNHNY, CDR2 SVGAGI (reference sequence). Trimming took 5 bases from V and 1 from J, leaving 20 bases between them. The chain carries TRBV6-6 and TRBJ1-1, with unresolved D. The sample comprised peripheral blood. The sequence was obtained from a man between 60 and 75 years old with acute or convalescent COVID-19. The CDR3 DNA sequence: TGTGCCAGCAGTCCAATGTCTAGCCTTATATCGAACACTGAAGCTTTCTTT. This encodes CASSPMSSLISNTEAFF.